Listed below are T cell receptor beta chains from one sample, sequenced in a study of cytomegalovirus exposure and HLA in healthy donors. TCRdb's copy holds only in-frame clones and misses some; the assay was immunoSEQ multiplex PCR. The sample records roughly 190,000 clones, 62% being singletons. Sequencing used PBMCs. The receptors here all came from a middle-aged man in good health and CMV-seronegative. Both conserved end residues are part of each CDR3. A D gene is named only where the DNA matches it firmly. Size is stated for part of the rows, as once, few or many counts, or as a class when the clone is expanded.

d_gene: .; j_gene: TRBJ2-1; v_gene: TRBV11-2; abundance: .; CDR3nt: TGTGCCAGCAGCATTACCGGGGGGCGGGATGAGCAGTTCTTC; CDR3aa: CASSITGGRDEQFF
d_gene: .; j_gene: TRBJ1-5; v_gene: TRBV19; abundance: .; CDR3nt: TGTGCCAGTAGTACCCCCCCGACAGGTTTCAATCAGCCCCAGCATTTT; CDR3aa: CASSTPPTGFNQPQHF
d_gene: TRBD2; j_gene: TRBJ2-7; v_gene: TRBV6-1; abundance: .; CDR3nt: TGTGCCAGCAGCGAAACACGAGGGAGCGGGAGACGGTACGAGCAGTACTTC; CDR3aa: CASSETRGSGRRYEQYF
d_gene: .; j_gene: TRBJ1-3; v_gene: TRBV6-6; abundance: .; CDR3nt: TGTGCCAGCAGTTACACAGCAGGGCCTGGAAACACCATATATTTT; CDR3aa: CASSYTAGPGNTIYF
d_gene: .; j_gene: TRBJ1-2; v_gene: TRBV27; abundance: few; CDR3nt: TGTGCCAGCAGTGCCCTGGGGGGACGGAGCTATGGCTACACCTTC; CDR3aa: CASSALGGRSYGYTF
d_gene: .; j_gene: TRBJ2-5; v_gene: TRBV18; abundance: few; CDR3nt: TGTGCCAGCTCACCGCGGATCCAAGAGACCCAGTACTTC; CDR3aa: CASSPRIQETQYF
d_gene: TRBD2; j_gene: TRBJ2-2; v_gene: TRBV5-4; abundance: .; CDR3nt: TGTGCCAGCAGTCCTTCATCCGGGACTAGCGGGACCGGGGAGCTGTTTTTT; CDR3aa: CASSPSSGTSGTGELFF
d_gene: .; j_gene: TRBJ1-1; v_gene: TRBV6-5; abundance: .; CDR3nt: TGTGCCAGCAGTTATGCTGTTTTGGAGACTGAAGCTTTCTTT; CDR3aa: CASSYAVLETEAFF
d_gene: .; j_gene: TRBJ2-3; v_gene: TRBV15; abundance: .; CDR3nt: TGTGCCACCAGCAGAGTTAGCCGGAGCACAGATACGCAGTATTTT; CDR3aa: CATSRVSRSTDTQYF
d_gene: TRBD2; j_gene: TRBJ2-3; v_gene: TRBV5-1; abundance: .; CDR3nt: TGCGCCAGCAGCCAACTAGCGGGGGGGACGGCAGATACGCAGTATTTT; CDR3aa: CASSQLAGGTADTQYF
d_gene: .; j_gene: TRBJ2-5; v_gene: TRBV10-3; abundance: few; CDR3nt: TGTGCAATCGCGCCAGGGCCCCAAGAGACCCAGTACTTC; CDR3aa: CAIAPGPQETQYF
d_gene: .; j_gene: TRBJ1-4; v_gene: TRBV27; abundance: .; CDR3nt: TGTGCCAGCCGATCGGGGGCAACTAATGAAAAACTGTTTTTT; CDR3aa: CASRSGATNEKLFF
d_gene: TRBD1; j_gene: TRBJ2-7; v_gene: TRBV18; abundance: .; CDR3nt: TGTGCCAGCTCATCCTCACCCGGGACAGGGACCTCCTACGAGCAGTACTTC; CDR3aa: CASSSSPGTGTSYEQYF
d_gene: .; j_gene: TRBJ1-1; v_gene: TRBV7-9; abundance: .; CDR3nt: TGTGCCAGCGGTCAGGGGTTGAACACTGAAGCTTTCTTT; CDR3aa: CASGQGLNTEAFF
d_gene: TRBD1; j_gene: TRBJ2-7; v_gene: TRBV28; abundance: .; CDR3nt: TGTGCCAGCAGTTTGGACAGGGACTACGAGCAGTACTTC; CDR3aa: CASSLDRDYEQYF
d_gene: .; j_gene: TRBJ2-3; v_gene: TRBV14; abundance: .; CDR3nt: TGTGCCAGCAGCGCCGTCCGGGTTGCGCAGTATTTT; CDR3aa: CASSAVRVAQYF
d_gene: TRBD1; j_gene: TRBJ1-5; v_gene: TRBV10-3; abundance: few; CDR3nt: TGTGCCATCAGTGAAGGAAGGGGGCTGGGGAATCAGCCCCAGCATTTT; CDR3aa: CAISEGRGLGNQPQHF
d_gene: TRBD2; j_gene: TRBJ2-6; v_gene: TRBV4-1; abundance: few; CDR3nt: TGCGCCAGCAGCCCAGGGTTGGCGGGAGGGTTTGGGGCCAACGTCCTGACTTTC; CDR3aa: CASSPGLAGGFGANVLTF
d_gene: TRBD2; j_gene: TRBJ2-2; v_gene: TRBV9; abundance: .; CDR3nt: TGTGCCAGCAGCCCGCGACTAGCGGAGAACACCGGGGAGCTGTTTTTT; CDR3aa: CASSPRLAENTGELFF
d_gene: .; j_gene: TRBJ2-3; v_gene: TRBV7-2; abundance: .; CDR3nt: TGTGCCAGCAGCCCAAGACTGCAGACAGATACGCAGTATTTT; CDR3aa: CASSPRLQTDTQYF
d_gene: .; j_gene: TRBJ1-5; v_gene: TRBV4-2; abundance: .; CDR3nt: TGTGCCAGCAGCCAAGATCAGCGCGGAGCTAGCAATCAGCCCCAGCATTTT; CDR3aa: CASSQDQRGASNQPQHF
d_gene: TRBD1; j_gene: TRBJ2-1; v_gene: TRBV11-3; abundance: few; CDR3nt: TGTGCCAGCAGCTTATGGACAGGGGGAACCTACAATGAGCAGTTCTTC; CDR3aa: CASSLWTGGTYNEQFF
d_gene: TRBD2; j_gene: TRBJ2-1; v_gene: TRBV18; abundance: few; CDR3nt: TGTGCCAGCTCACGACTAGCGGGAGGCGACAATGAGCAGTTCTTC; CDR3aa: CASSRLAGGDNEQFF
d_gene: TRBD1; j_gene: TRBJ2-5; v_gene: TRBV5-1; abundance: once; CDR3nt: TGCGCCAGCAGCTTTTGGACAGGGGAAGAGACCCAGTACTTC; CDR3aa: CASSFWTGEETQYF
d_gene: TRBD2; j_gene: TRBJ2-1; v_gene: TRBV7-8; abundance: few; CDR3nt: TGTGCCAGCAGCCCGACCGGACTAGCGGGATACAATGAGCAGTTCTTC; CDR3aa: CASSPTGLAGYNEQFF
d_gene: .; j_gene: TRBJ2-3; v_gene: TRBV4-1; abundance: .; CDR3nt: TGCGCCAGCAGCCTGGACTTAAACACAGATACGCAGTATTTT; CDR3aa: CASSLDLNTDTQYF
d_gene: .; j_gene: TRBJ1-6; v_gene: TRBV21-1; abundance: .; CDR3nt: TGTGCCAGCAGCACCCACCGGGACAGGGGGCCCCAAACCGATAATTCACCCCTCCACTTT; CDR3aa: CASSTHRDRGPQTDNSPLHF
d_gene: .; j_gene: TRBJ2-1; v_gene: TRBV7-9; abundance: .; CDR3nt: TGTGCCAGCAGCTTACGAGCCAGCGTCGTTCCCTACAATGAGCAGTTCTTC; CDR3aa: CASSLRASVVPYNEQFF
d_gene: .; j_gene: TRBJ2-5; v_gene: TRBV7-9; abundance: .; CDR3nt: TGTGCCAGCAGCCCTCAGGGGACCCAGTACTTC; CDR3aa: CASSPQGTQYF
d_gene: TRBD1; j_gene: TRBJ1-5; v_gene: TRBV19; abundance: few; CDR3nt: TGTGCCAGTAGTATCGACAGGGACACTCAGCCCCAGCATTTT; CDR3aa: CASSIDRDTQPQHF
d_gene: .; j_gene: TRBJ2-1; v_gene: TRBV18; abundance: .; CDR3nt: TGTGCCAGCTCACCTGTTCTCGTACAGGGTGATGAGCAGTTCTTC; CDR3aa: CASSPVLVQGDEQFF
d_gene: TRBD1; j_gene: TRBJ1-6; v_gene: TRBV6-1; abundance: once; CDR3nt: TGTGCCAGCAGTGATGGGACAGCTCTTAATTCACCCCTCCACTTT; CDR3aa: CASSDGTALNSPLHF
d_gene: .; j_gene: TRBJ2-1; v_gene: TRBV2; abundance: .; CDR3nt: TGTGCCAGCAGTAGACAGGAAAGCTCCTACAATGAGCAGTTCTTC; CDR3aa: CASSRQESSYNEQFF
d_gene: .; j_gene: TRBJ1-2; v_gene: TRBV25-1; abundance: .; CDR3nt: TGTGCCAGCAGGGAGGGTCGCTATGGCTACACCTTC; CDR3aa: CASREGRYGYTF
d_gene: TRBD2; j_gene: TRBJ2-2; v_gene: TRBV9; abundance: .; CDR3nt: TGTGCCAGCAGCGCCCGGGACTACCCTAACACCGGGGAGCTGTTTTTT; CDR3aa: CASSARDYPNTGELFF